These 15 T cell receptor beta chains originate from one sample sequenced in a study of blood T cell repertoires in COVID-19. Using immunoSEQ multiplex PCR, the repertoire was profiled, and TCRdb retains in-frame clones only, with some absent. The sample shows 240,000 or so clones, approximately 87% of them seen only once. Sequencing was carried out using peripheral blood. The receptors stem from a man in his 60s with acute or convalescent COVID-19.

The CDR3 DNA follows: TGCGCCAGCAGCTTGTTTCAGGGGACTAATGAAAAACTGTTTTTT. The encoded protein is CASSLFQGTNEKLFF. The rearrangement uses TRBV5-1 and TRBJ1-4, with D perhaps matching TRBD1 (6 bases). Germline assignment: CDR1 SGHRS and CDR2 YFSETQ. The CDR3 has 15 residues. V gave up 1 base and J gave up 2 bases, with 9 bases separating them.

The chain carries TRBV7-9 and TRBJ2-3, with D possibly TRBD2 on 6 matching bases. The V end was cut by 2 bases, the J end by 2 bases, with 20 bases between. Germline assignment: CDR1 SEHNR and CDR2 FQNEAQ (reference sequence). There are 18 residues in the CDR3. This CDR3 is CASSLSLRTTRTTDTQYF. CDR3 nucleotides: TGTGCCAGCAGCTTAAGTCTGCGGACTACCCGGACCACAGATACGCAGTATTTT.

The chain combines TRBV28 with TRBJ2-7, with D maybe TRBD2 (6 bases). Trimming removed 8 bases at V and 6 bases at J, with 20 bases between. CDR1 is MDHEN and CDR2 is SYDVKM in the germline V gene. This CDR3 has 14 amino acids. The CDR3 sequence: CASFGGSARGEQYF. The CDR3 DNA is TGTGCCAGCTTTGGGGGGTCGGCTAGGGGCGAGCAGTACTTC.

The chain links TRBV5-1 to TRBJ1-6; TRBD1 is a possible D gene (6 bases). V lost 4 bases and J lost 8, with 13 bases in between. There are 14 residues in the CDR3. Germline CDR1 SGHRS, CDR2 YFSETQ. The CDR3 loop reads CASSEQGRDSPLHF. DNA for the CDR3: TGCGCCAGCAGCGAACAGGGTCGGGATTCACCCCTCCACTTT. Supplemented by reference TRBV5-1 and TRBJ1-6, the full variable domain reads KAGVTQTPRYLIKTRGQQVTLSCSPISGHRSVSWYQQTPGQGLQFLFEYFSETQRNKGNFPGRFSGRQFSNSRSEMNVSTLELGDSALYLCASSEQGRDSPLHFGNGTRLTVT.

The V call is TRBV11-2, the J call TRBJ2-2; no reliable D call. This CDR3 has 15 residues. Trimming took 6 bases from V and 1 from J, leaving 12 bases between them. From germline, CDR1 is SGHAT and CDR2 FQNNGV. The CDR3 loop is CASRIQRQNTGELFF. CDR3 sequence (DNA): TGTGCCAGCAGGATACAGAGACAGAACACCGGGGAGCTGTTTTTT.

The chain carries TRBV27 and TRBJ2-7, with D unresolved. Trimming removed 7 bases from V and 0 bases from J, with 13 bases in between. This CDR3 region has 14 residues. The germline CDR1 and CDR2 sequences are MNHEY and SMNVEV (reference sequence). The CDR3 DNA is TGTGCCAGCAAAGGAGCCGCGAGCTCCTACGAGCAGTACTTC. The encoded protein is CASKGAASSYEQYF.

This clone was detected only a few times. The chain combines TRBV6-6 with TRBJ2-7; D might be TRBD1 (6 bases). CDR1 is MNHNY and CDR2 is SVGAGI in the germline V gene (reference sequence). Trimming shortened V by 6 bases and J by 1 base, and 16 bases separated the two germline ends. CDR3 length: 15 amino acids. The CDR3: CASSKIQGGSYEQYF. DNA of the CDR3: TGTGCCAGCAGCAAAATACAGGGTGGATCCTACGAGCAGTACTTC.

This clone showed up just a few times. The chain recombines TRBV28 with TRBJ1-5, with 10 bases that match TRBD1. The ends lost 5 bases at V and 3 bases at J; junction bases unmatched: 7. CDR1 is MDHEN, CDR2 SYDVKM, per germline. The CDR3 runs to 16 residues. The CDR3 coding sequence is TGTGCCAGCAGTCTATTGGACAGGGGGTTCAATCAGCCCCAGCATTTT. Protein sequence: CASSLLDRGFNQPQHF.

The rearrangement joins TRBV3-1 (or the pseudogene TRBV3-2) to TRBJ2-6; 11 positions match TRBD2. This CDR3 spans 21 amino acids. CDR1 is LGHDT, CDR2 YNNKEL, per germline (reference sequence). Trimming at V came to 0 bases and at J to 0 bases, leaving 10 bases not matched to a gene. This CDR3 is CASSQERDRLAGPSGANVLTF. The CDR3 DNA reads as TGTGCCAGCAGCCAAGAACGGGACCGACTAGCGGGGCCCTCTGGGGCCAACGTCCTGACTTTC.

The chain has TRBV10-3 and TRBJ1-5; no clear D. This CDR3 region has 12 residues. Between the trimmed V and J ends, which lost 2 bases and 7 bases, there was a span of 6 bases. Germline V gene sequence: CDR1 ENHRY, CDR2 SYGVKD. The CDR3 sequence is CAISEPRQPQHF. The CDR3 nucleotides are TGTGCCATCAGTGAGCCTCGGCAGCCCCAGCATTTT.

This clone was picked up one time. The CDR3 coding sequence is TGTGCCAGCAGCAAAACAGGAAACTCTGGGGCCAACGTCCTGACTTTC. It encodes CASSKTGNSGANVLTF. The V and J genes are TRBV5-4 and TRBJ2-6; weak D call: TRBD1 (5 bases). There are 16 residues in the CDR3. CDR1 and CDR2 (germline): SGHNT, YYREEE (reference sequence). V lost 4 bases and J lost 0, with 11 bases in between.

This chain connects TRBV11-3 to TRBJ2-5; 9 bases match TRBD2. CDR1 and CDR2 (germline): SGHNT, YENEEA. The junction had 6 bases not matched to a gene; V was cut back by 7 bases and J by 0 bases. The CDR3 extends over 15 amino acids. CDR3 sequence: CASKGPSGNQETQYF. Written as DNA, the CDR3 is TGTGCCAGCAAGGGGCCTAGCGGGAACCAAGAGACCCAGTACTTC.

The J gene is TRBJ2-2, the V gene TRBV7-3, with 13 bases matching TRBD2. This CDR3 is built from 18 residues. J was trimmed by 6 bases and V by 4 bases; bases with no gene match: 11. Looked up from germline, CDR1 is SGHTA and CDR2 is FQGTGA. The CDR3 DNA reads TGTGCCAGCAGCTCAAAGGGGAGGACTAGCGGGAGTCCCGGGGAGCTGTTTTTT. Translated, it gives CASSSKGRTSGSPGELFF. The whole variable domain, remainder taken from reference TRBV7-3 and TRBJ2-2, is GAGVSQTPSNKVTEKGKYVELRCDPISGHTALYWYRQSLGQGPEFLIYFQGTGAADDSGLPNDRFFAVRPEGSVSTLKIQRTERGDSAVYLCASSSKGRTSGSPGELFFGEGSRLTVL.

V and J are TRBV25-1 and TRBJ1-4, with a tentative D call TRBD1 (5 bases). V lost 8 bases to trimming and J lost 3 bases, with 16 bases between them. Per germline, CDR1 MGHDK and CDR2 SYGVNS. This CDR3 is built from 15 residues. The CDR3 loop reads CASSSPGAANEKLFF. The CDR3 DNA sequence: TGTGCCAGCTCGTCCCCTGGGGCAGCTAATGAAAAACTGTTTTTT.

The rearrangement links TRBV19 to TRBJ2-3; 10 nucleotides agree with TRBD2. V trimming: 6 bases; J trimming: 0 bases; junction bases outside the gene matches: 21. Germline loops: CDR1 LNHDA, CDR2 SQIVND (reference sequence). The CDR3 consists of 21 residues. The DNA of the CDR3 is TGTGCCAGTAGCCCTACTAGACTAGCGGGCCTCCTTCAAGGGAGCACAGATACGCAGTATTTT. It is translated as CASSPTRLAGLLQGSTDTQYF.